What follows are 23 T cell receptor beta chains derived from one specimen sequenced in a study of siplizumab effects on memory and regulatory T cells. Only in-frame clones appear in the TCRdb table, and some are missing; sequencing was by immunoSEQ multiplex PCR. The sample comprises 97,000 or so clones, 90% to 95% of which are singletons, and more than 0.95% rests with the top ten. The material sequenced was CD4+ T cells sorted from blood. The receptors were gathered from a human donor in good health.

This clone was seen a single time. This chain connects TRBV6-6 to TRBJ1-5; D is possibly TRBD1 (5 bases). The CDR3 extends over 12 amino acids. The V and J ends lost 8 bases and 2 bases respectively, with 7 bases between them. Per the germline V gene, CDR1 is MNHNY and CDR2 is SVGAGI (reference sequence). CDR3 sequence reads: CASGAGNQPQHF. CDR3 DNA sequence: TGTGCCAGCGGGGCCGGCAATCAGCCCCAGCATTTT.

V is TRBV6-6 and J is TRBJ2-7; weak D call: TRBD2 (6 bases). The CDR3 consists of 15 residues. Germline V CDR1 and CDR2: MNHNY, SVGAGI (reference sequence). With 4 bases removed from V and 1 base from J, the gap between germline ends came to 14 bases. CDR3 nucleotides: TGTGCCAGCAGTTCGTCGTTCGGGACTTCCTACGAGCAGTACTTC. Translating gives CASSSSFGTSYEQYF.

V is TRBV6-6 and J is TRBJ2-4, with 7 positions matching TRBD2. This CDR3 is built from 16 residues. Per the germline V gene, CDR1 is MNHNY and CDR2 is SVGAGI (reference sequence). The junction had 10 bases not matched to a gene; V was cut back by 7 bases and J by 1 base. The CDR3 loop reads CASTQGRGMAKNIQYF. In DNA, the CDR3 is TGTGCCAGCACCCAAGGGCGGGGGATGGCCAAAAACATTCAGTACTTC.

This clone was recorded a few times. This chain joins TRBV25-1 and TRBJ2-1, with 10 bases identical to TRBD2. Germline V gives CDR1 MGHDK, CDR2 SYGVNS. The J segment lost 9 bases and the V segment lost 0 bases, leaving 11 bases of the junction unmatched. The CDR3 length is 17 residues. CDR3 amino acids: CASSEYMGAGGPGEQFF. The CDR3 coding sequence is TGTGCCAGCAGTGAATATATGGGAGCGGGAGGGCCGGGTGAGCAGTTCTTC.

The chain couples TRBV15 to TRBJ1-2; 8 bases fit TRBD1. V lost 2 bases to trimming and J lost 1 base; unmatched junction nucleotides: 6. The CDR3 length is 16 residues. Germline assignment: CDR1 LNHNV and CDR2 YYDKDF (reference sequence). The CDR3 region has the DNA TGTGCCACCAGCAGATCCGGACAGGGCTTTAACTATGGCTACACCTTC. Protein: CATSRSGQGFNYGYTF.

The chain combines TRBV9 with TRBJ2-1; 12 bases align to TRBD1. This CDR3 has 15 amino acids. The germline V gene has CDR1 SGDLS and CDR2 YYNGEE. The ends lost 3 bases at V and 5 bases at J; junction bases unmatched: 3. CDR3 DNA: TGTGCCAGCAGCGCTGGGACAGGGGGCCACAATGAGCAGTTCTTC. It yields the protein CASSAGTGGHNEQFF.

The chain combines TRBV27 with TRBJ2-3; D is unclear. This CDR3 comprises 18 residues. Germline V CDR1 and CDR2: MNHEY, SMNVEV (reference sequence). With 1 base removed from V and 1 base from J, the gap between germline ends came to 18 bases. The CDR3, as DNA: TGTGCCAGCAGTTTATTGGCCCACTTGGGCCCTGGCACAGATACGCAGTATTTT. Protein product: CASSLLAHLGPGTDTQYF.

The chain couples TRBV27 to TRBJ1-1; D is perhaps TRBD1 (6 bases). This CDR3 contains 15 residues. Germline V gives CDR1 MNHEY, CDR2 SMNVEV (reference sequence). The V end was cut by 3 bases, the J end by 1 base, with 12 bases between. The CDR3 loop reads CASSFRPGANTEAFF. CDR3 DNA: TGTGCCAGCAGTTTTAGGCCGGGGGCGAACACTGAAGCTTTCTTT.

This chain uses TRBV7-9 with TRBJ2-2, with TRBD1 identical over 9 bases. Germline V lookup: CDR1 SEHNR, CDR2 FQNEAQ (reference sequence). V shed 5 bases and J 4 bases; nucleotides not matched to a gene: 8. There are 16 residues in the CDR3. CDR3 sequence: CASSPYRGRVTGELFF. The CDR3 DNA follows: TGTGCCAGCAGCCCCTACAGGGGGCGCGTCACCGGGGAGCTGTTTTTT.

This chain links TRBV6-6 with TRBJ2-7; TRBD2 matches at 7 bases. This CDR3 has 13 residues. V dropped 2 bases and J dropped 6; count of bases not matched to a gene: 4. The germline CDR1 and CDR2 sequences are MNHNY and SVGAGI (reference sequence). CDR3 protein: CASSYIREAEQYF. In nucleotides, the CDR3 is TGTGCCAGCAGTTACATTCGGGAGGCCGAGCAGTACTTC.

This clone appeared a few times. The chain carries TRBV28 and TRBJ1-2; weak D call: TRBD1 (5 bases). This CDR3 spans 13 amino acids. V dropped 1 base and J dropped 4 bases, with 7 bases sitting between them. Looked up from germline, CDR1 is MDHEN and CDR2 is SYDVKM. In DNA form, the CDR3 reads TGTGCCAGCAGTTTATCTACAGGCTATGGCTACACCTTC. It encodes CASSLSTGYGYTF.

V and J are TRBV7-8 and TRBJ2-5; 8 bases match TRBD2. V gave up 11 bases and J gave up 5 bases; unmatched junction bases: 10. CDR3 size: 13 residues. Germline V gives CDR1 SGHVS, CDR2 FQNEAQ. Here the CDR3 reads CAGRDGRAETQYF. CDR3 in DNA: TGTGCCGGAAGAGACGGGAGGGCGGAGACCCAGTACTTC.

The sample holds one count of this clone. This sequence joins TRBV27 and TRBJ2-7, with 7 bases fitting TRBD1. The CDR3 spans 17 residues. V was clipped by 6 bases and J by 2 bases; unmatched bases: 16. The germline V gene has CDR1 MNHEY and CDR2 SMNVEV (reference sequence). CDR3 sequence (DNA): TGTGCCAGCAGCCCACAGATACCCGGGACAGAGACCTACGAGCAGTACTTC. Encoded protein: CASSPQIPGTETYEQYF.

V and J are TRBV6-6 and TRBJ2-7; 10 bases match TRBD2. CDR1 is MNHNY and CDR2 is SVGAGI in the germline V gene (reference sequence). V lost 6 bases to trimming and J lost 0 bases; unmatched junction nucleotides: 2. The CDR3 runs 14 residues. CDR3 bases: TGTGCCAGCAGGGGACTAGCGTACTCCTACGAGCAGTACTTC. It yields the protein CASRGLAYSYEQYF.

J is TRBJ2-7 and V is TRBV18; possible D gene TRBD2, 5 bases. Germline V gene data show CDR1 as KGHSH and CDR2 as LQKENI. The CDR3 has 15 amino acids. The ends were cut back, 2 bases at V and 2 bases at J, with 13 bases in the middle. In DNA form, the CDR3 reads TGTGCCAGCTCACCAACCCAGGACTCAACCTACGAGCAGTACTTC. Residues: CASSPTQDSTYEQYF.

This clone was seen only once. V usage is TRBV6-1 and J usage is TRBJ2-2; tentative D call: TRBD1 (7 bases). This CDR3 spans 16 amino acids. V lost 2 bases to trimming and J lost 4 bases, with 14 bases between them. Germline CDR1 reads MNHNS; CDR2 reads SASEGT. The CDR3 protein is CASSENRGGGTGELFF. The CDR3 DNA sequence: TGTGCCAGCAGTGAAAACAGGGGAGGTGGCACCGGGGAGCTGTTTTTT.

The chain has TRBV5-8 and TRBJ2-3; TRBD1 might be the D (5 bases). Trimming cost V 6 bases and J 0 bases, with 17 bases left between them. This CDR3 contains 16 residues. CDR1 is SGHTS, CDR2 YDEGEE, per germline. The CDR3 DNA sequence: TGTGCCAGCACCAGGGCCCTCATTCACAGCACAGATACGCAGTATTTT. Translated: CASTRALIHSTDTQYF.

The rearrangement joins TRBV18 to TRBJ2-7; 7 positions match TRBD1. In germline, CDR1 is KGHSH, CDR2 LQKENI. This CDR3 spans 15 amino acids. J lost 3 bases, V lost 5 bases, and 10 bases had no gene match. The CDR3 DNA follows: TGTGCCAGCTCAACGACAGGGAACTACGACTACGAGCAGTACTTC. Encoded protein: CASSTTGNYDYEQYF.

This chain connects TRBV10-3 to TRBJ2-7; D gene ambiguous. CDR3 length: 14 residues. V lost 7 bases and J 1 base, leaving 14 bases between the germline ends. CDR1 and CDR2 from the germline V gene are ENHRY and SYGVKD. CDR3 sequence reads: CAITVSPASYEQYF. For the CDR3, the DNA is TGTGCCATCACTGTCTCCCCCGCATCCTACGAGCAGTACTTC.

Details on this clone: Additional DNA sequences in this sample encode the identical CDR3. The chain links TRBV19 to TRBJ1-5; unclear D gene. The V end lost 5 bases, the J end lost 3 bases, and 8 bases lay between the germline ends. The CDR3 runs 13 residues. Per the germline V gene, CDR1 is LNHDA and CDR2 is SQIVND (reference sequence). In DNA, the CDR3 is TGTGCCAGTAGTCCTGGGCCCAATCAGCCCCAGCATTTT. Amino acid sequence: CASSPGPNQPQHF.

The rearrangement links TRBV15 to TRBJ2-2; D is possibly TRBD1 (6 bases). Deletions cut 2 bases from V and 4 bases from J, with 14 bases between. Germline V gene sequence: CDR1 LNHNV, CDR2 YYDKDF (reference sequence). The CDR3 runs to 16 residues. The CDR3 sequence is CATSRYATGSTGELFF. CDR3 in DNA: TGTGCCACCAGCAGATATGCCACAGGGAGCACCGGGGAGCTGTTTTTT.

This clone has more than one count but fewer than ten. The chain employs TRBV18 and TRBJ2-7, with D possibly TRBD2 on 6 matching bases. The CDR3 covers 17 residues. Between the trimmed V and J ends, which lost 0 bases and 4 bases, there was a span of 19 bases. Germline V gives CDR1 KGHSH, CDR2 LQKENI. CDR3 nucleotide sequence: TGTGCCAGCTCACCACCCCCGGGAGTATCGGGACGGTACGAGCAGTACTTC. Its protein is CASSPPPGVSGRYEQYF.

The genes are TRBV27 and TRBJ1-1; D might be TRBD1 (6 bases). The germline V gene has CDR1 MNHEY and CDR2 SMNVEV (reference sequence). Deletions cut 3 bases from V and 0 bases from J, with 8 bases between. The CDR3 spans 14 residues. The DNA of the CDR3 is TGTGCCAGCAGTTTTGACAGGCTGAACACTGAAGCTTTCTTT. Protein product: CASSFDRLNTEAFF.